What follows are 24 T cell receptor beta chains derived from one specimen sequenced in a study of naive and memory T cell subsets. The study's findings and limits: Possibly reflecting memory cells re-expressing CD45RA, a few larger clonotypes occurred in naive repertoires, especially CD8.

The antigens of these receptors remain unknown. Both TRBC1 and TRBC2 were covered by a beta constant-region primer of two equimolar oligonucleotides. Four rounds of PCR amplified the ligated cDNA using nested alpha and beta constant-region primers plus SP2. A single record per CDR3 protein comes from TCRdb applying MiXCR to the UMI-ligation and nested PCR reads. The sample contains 130,000 to 150,000 distinct CDR3 sequences, roughly 20% of which appear only once. The sequenced sample consisted of naive CD4+ T cells from blood. These receptors came from a human donor in good health.

This clonotype was seen many times. The V and J genes are TRBV24-1 and TRBJ2-5; 7 positions match TRBD2. V trimming: 5 bases; J trimming: 3 bases; junction bases outside the gene matches: 2. The V gene's germline CDR1 is KGHDR and CDR2 SFDVKD. This CDR3 spans 13 amino acids. CDR3 DNA sequence: TGTGCCACCAGTGGTGCGGGGGAAGAGACCCAGTACTTC. Translation gives CATSGAGEETQYF.

This clonotype was counted only a few times. The rearrangement links TRBV20-1 to TRBJ2-7; D might be TRBD2 (6 bases). Germline CDR1 reads DFQATT; CDR2 reads SNEGSKA (reference sequence). This CDR3 contains 12 residues. V was cut by 7 bases and J by 7 bases, with 17 bases left in between. This chain's CDR3 is CSVGTGVNEQYF. DNA of the CDR3: TGCAGTGTCGGGACGGGAGTAAATGAGCAGTACTTC.

This chain links TRBV10-3 with TRBJ2-3; TRBD1 might be the D (6 bases). V was pared by 7 bases and J by 2 bases, with 16 bases between. From germline, CDR1 is ENHRY and CDR2 SYGVKD. This CDR3 region has 15 residues. The CDR3 DNA reads as TGTGCCATCAAGGAACAGGGAACAGTCACAGATACGCAGTATTTT. The encoded protein is CAIKEQGTVTDTQYF.

The chain is built from TRBV20-1 and TRBJ2-3, with D maybe TRBD2 (6 bases). The germline CDR1 and CDR2 sequences are DFQATT and SNEGSKA (reference sequence). V shed 6 bases and J shed 2 bases, with 12 bases lying between them. This CDR3 spans 13 amino acids. This CDR3 is CSAGGDLTDTQYF. The CDR3 DNA reads TGCAGTGCCGGAGGGGATCTCACAGATACGCAGTATTTT.

V gene TRBV2 combines with J gene TRBJ2-5; tentative D call: TRBD2 (5 bases). Germline V lookup: CDR1 SNHLY, CDR2 FYNNEI. The CDR3 consists of 13 residues. V dropped 10 bases and J dropped 2 bases, with 14 bases sitting between them. The CDR3 bases are TGTGCCACCCACCGTAGGGAGCAAGAGACCCAGTACTTC. Amino acids: CATHRREQETQYF. The full variable domain, completed using reference TRBV2 and TRBJ2-5, is EPEVTQTPSHQVTQMGQEVILRCVPISNHLYFYWYRQILGQKVEFLVSFYNNEISEKSEIFDDQFSVERPDGSNFTLKIRSTKLEDSAMYFCATHRREQETQYFGPGTRLLVL.

J is TRBJ2-7 and V is TRBV4-1, with TRBD1 matching over 10 bases. V shed 4 bases and J 7 bases; nucleotides not matched to a gene: 10. The CDR3 has 15 amino acids. Per germline, CDR1 MGHRA and CDR2 YSYEKL. The CDR3 DNA is TGCGCCAGCAGCCTCAGGACAGGGGGGTGGTGGGAGCAGTACTTC. It translates to CASSLRTGGWWEQYF.

This clonotype appeared many times. The gene calls are TRBV28 and TRBJ2-4, with D perhaps assigned TRBD1 or TRBD2 (5 bases each). Per the germline V gene, CDR1 is MDHEN and CDR2 is SYDVKM. With 3 bases removed from V and 6 bases from J, the gap between germline ends came to 21 bases. The CDR3 sequence is 17 residues long. DNA of the CDR3: TGTGCCAGCAGTTTTGGAAACCGGGACCCAAGGGGAAACATTCAGTACTTC. Protein product: CASSFGNRDPRGNIQYF.

In its sample, this clonotype was seen a few times. The chain is built from TRBV28 and TRBJ2-2, with TRBD2 identical over 9 bases. Germline lookup yields CDR1 MDHEN and CDR2 SYDVKM. With V trimmed by 5 bases and J by 4 bases, 17 bases remained unmatched. The CDR3 is 19 amino acids. The CDR3 DNA reads TGTGCCAGCAGTCGTACGCTTAGCGGGAGCCCTTGGGGCACCGGGGAGCTGTTTTTT. Its translation: CASSRTLSGSPWGTGELFF.

Only a few counts were recorded for this clonotype. This rearrangement joins TRBV30 to TRBJ2-3; D perhaps matches TRBD1 (6 bases). Germline V CDR1 and CDR2: GTSNPN, SVGIG (reference sequence). V lost 3 bases to trimming and J lost 5 bases, with 18 bases between them. The CDR3 has 15 amino acids. The CDR3 DNA is TGTGCCTGGAGCCTTAGAGACAGGCGGAAAGATACGCAGTATTTT. It translates to CAWSLRDRRKDTQYF.

In its sample, this clonotype was seen a few times. This chain uses TRBV7-6 with TRBJ1-2, with D hard to call. Germline V gene lookup returns CDR1 SGHVS and CDR2 FNYEAQ. V shed 5 bases and J shed 7 bases, with 17 bases lying between them. The CDR3 loop spans 14 amino acids. The DNA of the CDR3 is TGTGCCAGCAGCCACTCAACCGCCCTAGCTGGCTACACCTTC. This codes for CASSHSTALAGYTF. Full variable domain (rest looked up from reference TRBV7-6 and TRBJ1-2): GAGVSQSPRYKVTKRGQDVALRCDPISGHVSLYWYRQALGQGPEFLTYFNYEAQQDKSGLPNDRFSAERPEGSISTLTIQRTEQRDSAMYRCASSHSTALAGYTFGSGTRLTVV.

This clonotype was counted at least ten times. The CDR3 spells CASRLAPSYEQYF. Here the CDR3 DNA reads TGTGCCAGCAGACTAGCGCCCTCCTACGAGCAGTACTTC. This chain joins TRBV5-4 and TRBJ2-7; 7 nucleotides line up with TRBD2. J lost 0 bases, V lost 5 bases, and 2 bases had no gene match. CDR1 and CDR2 from the germline V gene are SGHNT and YYREEE (reference sequence). CDR3 size: 13 residues. The complete variable domain, with remaining parts taken from reference TRBV5-4 and TRBJ2-7, reads ETGVTQSPTHLIKTRGQQVTLRCSSQSGHNTVSWYQQALGQGPQFIFQYYREEENGRGNFPPRFSGLQFPNYSSELNVNALELDDSALYLCASRLAPSYEQYFGPGTRLTVT.

This clonotype has a handful of counts. J is TRBJ2-3 and V is TRBV4-1, with 8 bases that match TRBD1. Germline assignment: CDR1 MGHRA and CDR2 YSYEKL. The CDR3 runs 16 residues. J lost 2 bases, V lost 3 bases, and 7 bases had no gene match. CDR3 coding DNA: TGCGCCAGCAGCCAGACCGGGACAGGAGTCACAGATACGCAGTATTTT. Residues: CASSQTGTGVTDTQYF.

This clonotype was seen more than once but under ten times. The chain links TRBV3-1 to TRBJ1-1, with D perhaps matching TRBD1 (6 bases). Germline V gives CDR1 LGHDT, CDR2 YNNKEL (reference sequence). V lost 2 bases and J lost 6, with 13 bases in between. CDR3 length: 14 amino acids. The chain's CDR3 is CASSQIAGAPEAFF. The CDR3 region has the DNA TGTGCCAGCAGCCAAATTGCAGGGGCCCCTGAAGCTTTCTTT.

The V and J genes are TRBV28 and TRBJ1-1, with D possibly matching TRBD1 (5 bases). Trimming left V 3 bases short and J 11 bases short, with 13 bases between. Germline values: CDR1 MDHEN, CDR2 SYDVKM. The CDR3 is 12 residues long. The CDR3 coding sequence is TGTGCCAGCAGTTTCGGGACGGCCCAGGCTTTCTTT. Residues: CASSFGTAQAFF.

The gene calls are TRBV30 and TRBJ1-5; D possibly corresponds to TRBD1 (5 bases). The length of the CDR3 is 14 residues. Per the germline V gene, CDR1 is GTSNPN and CDR2 is SVGIG (reference sequence). V dropped 2 bases and J dropped 2 bases, with 10 bases sitting between them. CDR3 sequence (DNA): TGTGCCTGGAGTCCGGGGGTTGGCAATCAGCCCCAGCATTTT. This encodes CAWSPGVGNQPQHF. The full variable domain, completed using reference TRBV30 and TRBJ1-5, is SQTIHQWPATLVQPVGSPLSLECTVEGTSNPNLYWYRQAAGRGLQLLFYSVGIGQISSEVPQNLSASRPQDRQFILSSKKLLLSDSGFYLCAWSPGVGNQPQHFGDGTRLSIL.

This chain connects TRBV4-3 to TRBJ2-1; D unresolved. Germline values: CDR1 LGHNA, CDR2 YSLEER. The V and J ends lost 0 bases and 0 bases respectively, with 12 bases between them. The CDR3 loop spans 17 amino acids. The CDR3 loop reads CASSQDWRLSSYNEQFF. In nucleotides, the CDR3 is TGCGCCAGCAGCCAAGATTGGCGACTGAGCTCCTACAATGAGCAGTTCTTC.

This clonotype was seen repeatedly, ten times or more. The rearrangement links TRBV6-2 or TRBV6-3 to TRBJ1-4; D gene ambiguous. V shed 3 bases and J shed 0 bases, with 8 bases lying between them. Germline assignment: CDR1 MNHEY and CDR2 SVGEGT. There are 15 residues in the CDR3. CDR3 DNA: TGTGCCAGCAGTTATTGGCAAGCAACTAATGAAAAACTGTTTTTT. Protein: CASSYWQATNEKLFF.

This clonotype showed up many times. DNA of the CDR3: TGTGCCAGTGGACAGGGACGGTGGAACTATGGCTACACCTTC. It is translated as CASGQGRWNYGYTF. The J gene is TRBJ1-2, the V gene TRBV19, with 8 bases aligning to TRBD1. This CDR3 is 14 amino acids long. Trimming at V came to 8 bases and at J to 2 bases, leaving 7 bases not matched to a gene. CDR1 LNHDA and CDR2 SQIVND come from the germline V gene (reference sequence). Variable domain in full (rest from reference TRBV19 and TRBJ1-2): DGGITQSPKYLFRKEGQNVTLSCEQNLNHDAMYWYRQDPGQGLRLIYYSQIVNDFQKGDIAEGYSVSREKKESFPLTVTSAQKNPTAFYLCASGQGRWNYGYTFGSGTRLTVV.

This clonotype occurred many times. V is TRBV2 and J is TRBJ2-2; unclear D gene. This CDR3 has 13 amino acids. Germline V gives CDR1 SNHLY, CDR2 FYNNEI. V was pared by 2 bases and J by 8 bases, with 9 bases between. In DNA, the CDR3 is TGTGCCAGCAGTGAAAGGAGAGGTGGGGAGCTGTTTTTT. It is translated as CASSERRGGELFF.

V and J are TRBV12-3 or TRBV12-4 and TRBJ2-2; tentative D call: TRBD2 (5 bases). The CDR3 consists of 14 residues. V lost 2 bases to trimming and J lost 4 bases, with 8 bases between them. The CDR3 spells CASSLSGTTGELFF. Written as DNA, the CDR3 is TGTGCCAGCAGTTTAAGCGGAACCACCGGGGAGCTGTTTTTT.

V usage is TRBV28 and J usage is TRBJ2-1, with 9 positions matching TRBD1. Germline V lookup: CDR1 MDHEN, CDR2 SYDVKM. This CDR3 has 14 amino acids. Trimming at V came to 7 bases and at J to 8 bases, leaving 9 bases not matched to a gene. CDR3 in amino acids: CASNRDRVVDEQFF. DNA of the CDR3: TGTGCCAGCAACCGGGACAGGGTTGTCGATGAGCAGTTCTTC.

This clonotype has just a few counts. Compared with germline, one end of the junction differs, possibly owing to a read error. The chain employs TRBV7-7 and TRBJ2-1; no reliable D call. The germline gives CDR1 SSHAT, CDR2 FNYEAQ (reference sequence). This CDR3 is built from 15 residues. The CDR3 sequence is CASSLDRTVNNEQFF. The CDR3 nucleotides are TGTGCTAGCAGCTTAGACCGGACGGTTAACAATGAGCAGTTCTTC.

This clonotype was seen more than once but under ten times. V and J are TRBV6-6 and TRBJ1-1; 10 nucleotides match TRBD1. Germline values: CDR1 MNHNY, CDR2 SVGAGI (reference sequence). This CDR3 is 13 amino acids long. Germline trimming cut 7 bases from V and 5 bases from J; bases unmatched to any gene: 4. The DNA for the CDR3 is TGTGCCAGCACCTTGGACAGGGGGACTGAAGCTTTCTTT. Its protein is CASTLDRGTEAFF.

This clonotype has more than one count but fewer than ten. V is TRBV29-1 and J is TRBJ2-5; D gene unclear. Germline lookup yields CDR1 SQVTM and CDR2 ANQGSEA. The CDR3 loop spans 13 amino acids. Trimming stripped 4 bases from V and 2 bases from J, with 11 bases between. The CDR3 region has the DNA TGCAGCGTTGGACTGCGGCAACAAGAGACCCAGTACTTC. Its translation: CSVGLRQQETQYF.